This TCR beta chain was observed in a study of control samples from healthy donors and cancer patients. Here immunoSEQ multiplex PCR was the method, and the copy in TCRdb shows in-frame clones only, minus some. The sample lists about 82,000 clones, just under 95% seen once, with around 4.9% in the top ten. The ends were cut back, 6 bases at V and 3 bases at J, with 11 bases in the middle. Germline V lookup: CDR1 MNHEY, CDR2 SVGAGI. CDR3 length equals 14 residues. The clonotype originates from a woman aged 18-30 years in good health. Input material: blood. The gene calls are TRBV6-5 and TRBJ1-4; D remains ambiguous. The DNA of the CDR3 is TGTGCCAGCAGATCCAGTGGGGCTAATGAAAAACTGTTTTTT. Translation: CASRSSGANEKLFF.